This T cell receptor (beta chain) was observed in a study of radiotherapy plus CTLA-4 blockade in lung cancer (dated by TCRdb to the late 2010s). About the investigation overall: Objective responses occurred in about 19% of enrolled patients, and about 33% achieved disease control. The full study reports these points: After treatment with radiotherapy and ipilimumab, TCR clones that came from tumors expanded in the peripheral blood. Early dynamic changes in blood T cell clones, together with increased serum interferon-beta after radiation, were reported as the strongest predictors of response.

This clone appeared once. This clone's antigen is unknown. Base qualities were left out, and no much larger clone turns up one base away. The germline V gene sets CDR1 to SGDLS and CDR2 to YYNGEE. V is shortened by 0 bases, J by 3 bases, and the region joining them spans 13 bases. From the cysteine up to the phenylalanine, the CDR3 has a length of 16 residues. The retained sequence is limited to the CDR3, 48 bases, with the frame set at the first base. Preparation of the library involved the immunoSEQ multiplex PCR assay. TCRdb stores this immuneACCESS table with in-frame sequences only. Part of the clones is absent; in the studies checked, under half of the shortfall reflects unresolved V genes, and no reason is known for the rest. The sample data list roughly 88,000 clones, and roughly 85% of these were observed just once. Clones ranked in the top ten supply more than 0.75% of the sample. Focal radiation therapy combined with CTLA-4 blockade (ipilimumab) was tested in patients with chemo-refractory metastatic non-small-cell lung cancer.

This chain joins TRBV9 to TRBJ1-5, with no D gene named confidently. The sample here was peripheral blood, taken from a patient treated with radiotherapy plus ipilimumab. The receptor was derived from a human donor with non-small cell lung cancer who had stable disease on radiotherapy plus ipilimumab. The CDR3 sequence is CASSVGPWETNQPQHF. Here is the DNA: TGTGCCAGCAGCGTAGGTCCGTGGGAAACCAATCAGCCCCAGCATTTT.